Listed below are T cell receptor beta chains from one sample, sequenced in a study of CD8 T cells in Susac syndrome. MiXCR was run by TCRdb on the immunoSEQ multiplex PCR reads, yielding one entry per CDR3 protein. The sample shows some 400,000 distinct CDR3 sequences, around 85% of them seen only once. Sequencing input: CD8+ T cells from PBMCs. These receptors all come from a human donor with multiple sclerosis. Each CDR3 is given with its conserved first and last residue. D genes are given only for firm matches. Rows may omit the clone size; those that give it use once, few, many or a size class.

v_gene	d_gene	j_gene	abundance	CDR3nt	CDR3aa
TRBV5-6	NA	TRBJ1-5	NA	TGTGCCAGCAGCTTGACAGGCCCGAGGAATCAGCCCCAGCATTTT	CASSLTGPRNQPQHF
TRBV6-5	TRBD1	TRBJ1-1	NA	TGTGCCAGCAGTACCCCAGGGGGGACCACTGAAGCTTTCTTT	CASSTPGGTTEAFF
TRBV28	NA	TRBJ2-2	few	TGTGCCAGCAGTTTCTCGGGGACGGCGTACACCGGGGAGCTGTTTTTT	CASSFSGTAYTGELFF
TRBV20-1	NA	TRBJ2-2	NA	TGCAGTGCTAGGGACAATAGGTTTACCGGGGAGCTGTTTTTT	CSARDNRFTGELFF
TRBV2	NA	TRBJ2-2	NA	TGTGCCAGTTACAGGGTCACCGGGGAGCTGTTTTTT	CASYRVTGELFF
TRBV5-5	TRBD2	TRBJ2-7	few	TGTGCCAGCAGCTTGGCCGGGACTAACTACGAGCAGTACTTC	CASSLAGTNYEQYF
TRBV6-2/TRBV6-3	TRBD2	TRBJ2-2	NA	TGTGCCAGCAGTTATCTAGCGGGAGAGGCCGGGGAGCTGTTTTTT	CASSYLAGEAGELFF
TRBV12-3/TRBV12-4	TRBD2	TRBJ2-1	once	TGTGCCAGCAGCCCCAGCGGGGGGGCCACTGAGCAGTTCTTC	CASSPSGGATEQFF
TRBV5-1	NA	TRBJ2-3	NA	TGCGCCAGCAGACCCCCCTCGGGGGATACGCAGTATTTT	CASRPPSGDTQYF
TRBV12-3/TRBV12-4	TRBD1	TRBJ2-7	NA	TGTGCCAGCACCCGGACAGGGGGCGCCGAGCAGTACTTC	CASTRTGGAEQYF
TRBV6-6	TRBD2	TRBJ2-1	NA	TGTGCCAGCAGCCCTCTAGCGGGGCTGAGGGATGAGCAGTTCTTC	CASSPLAGLRDEQFF
TRBV3-1	TRBD1	TRBJ1-2	NA	TGTGCCAGCAGCGACGGACAGGGGTGGTTCTATGGCTACACCTTC	CASSDGQGWFYGYTF
TRBV7-8	NA	TRBJ1-5	NA	TGTGCCAGCAGCTCCCGACAGGACTACAATCAGCCCCAGCATTTT	CASSSRQDYNQPQHF
TRBV5-4	NA	TRBJ1-1	NA	TGTGCCAGCACCGACCCCGGGGAGGGCAACACTGAAGCTTTCTTT	CASTDPGEGNTEAFF
TRBV7-8	NA	TRBJ2-7	NA	TGTGCCAGCAGCTTATGGGCAGCCTCCTACGAGCAGTACTTC	CASSLWAASYEQYF
TRBV19	NA	TRBJ2-7	NA	TGTGCCAGTAGTATAGCCTTCATAGGGCACGAGCAGTACTTC	CASSIAFIGHEQYF
TRBV27	NA	TRBJ2-1	NA	TGTGCCAGCGGGTTCCACAATGAGCAGTTCTTC	CASGFHNEQFF
TRBV19	TRBD2	TRBJ2-7	NA	TGTGCCAGTAGTATAGGACTAGCGGGCTACGAGCAGTACTTC	CASSIGLAGYEQYF
TRBV25-1	NA	TRBJ1-1	NA	TGTGCCAGCACCCCTGGGGGCGAATGGGACACTGAAGCTTTCTTT	CASTPGGEWDTEAFF
TRBV6-1	TRBD2	TRBJ2-1	NA	TGTGCCAGCAGTCCCATGCGTCGGGAGGGCATTGGGCCGGGGAGTCATGAGCAGTTCTTC	CASSPMRREGIGPGSHEQFF
TRBV2	NA	TRBJ1-2	NA	TGTGCCAGCAGCGCAACTGACAGGTCCTATGGCTACACCTTC	CASSATDRSYGYTF
TRBV27	TRBD1	TRBJ2-1	NA	TGTGCCAGCAGTTTCACAGGGGCCAATGAGCAGTTCTTC	CASSFTGANEQFF
TRBV4-1	NA	TRBJ2-7	NA	TGCGCCAGCAGCTGGCACCGGGACTCCTACGAGCAGTACTTC	CASSWHRDSYEQYF
TRBV2	TRBD2	TRBJ2-7	few	TGTGCCAGCCCCGGACTAGCGGGAGATTACGAGCAGTACTTC	CASPGLAGDYEQYF
TRBV7-2	NA	TRBJ2-7	NA	TGTGCCAGCAGCTTAATTCGTGGAGGGCTGTACGAGCAGTACTTC	CASSLIRGGLYEQYF
TRBV12-3/TRBV12-4	NA	TRBJ1-5	once	TGTGCCAGCAGTTTAGCGCCCTCAGATGGCAATCAGCCCCAGCATTTT	CASSLAPSDGNQPQHF
TRBV27	TRBD2	TRBJ2-1	once	TGTGCCAGCAGTCCAACAACCAGCGGGAAGGTTGAGCAGTTCTTC	CASSPTTSGKVEQFF
TRBV4-1	NA	TRBJ2-7	NA	TGCGCCAGCAGCCAAGACGTGGCAGGGTTATACTACGAGCAGTACTTC	CASSQDVAGLYYEQYF
TRBV19	NA	TRBJ1-1	few	TGTGCCAGCGCAACACAGACCTTGAACACTGAAGCTTTCTTT	CASATQTLNTEAFF
TRBV20-1	TRBD1	TRBJ2-7	NA	TGCAGTGCTAGAGGGGCGGGCAGGGGGCGTTACGAGCAGTACTTC	CSARGAGRGRYEQYF
TRBV4-1	TRBD2	TRBJ2-1	NA	TGCGCCAGCAGCCAAGGACTAGCGGGAGTGTTTCGGTTCTTC	CASSQGLAGVFRFF
TRBV12-3/TRBV12-4	TRBD1	TRBJ1-2	NA	TGTGCCAGCACGGAGACCGACAGGGGGCTCTATGGCTACACCTTC	CASTETDRGLYGYTF
TRBV6-1	NA	TRBJ1-1	NA	TGTGCCAGCAGTAGGACAGCCTGGTTCACTGAAGCTTTCTTT	CASSRTAWFTEAFF
TRBV4-1	NA	TRBJ1-5	NA	TGCGCCAGCAGCCAAGCGGGAGTTCAGCCCCAGCATTTT	CASSQAGVQPQHF
TRBV6-2/TRBV6-3	TRBD2	TRBJ2-2	once	TGTGCCAGCAGCCCCATAGCGGGGGGGCTGACCGGGGAGCTGTTTTTT	CASSPIAGGLTGELFF
TRBV6-1	NA	TRBJ1-5	NA	TGTGCCAGCAGGCCCGACGGCAGTCTTACGCATCAGCCCCAGCATTTT	CASRPDGSLTHQPQHF
TRBV30	NA	TRBJ1-2	NA	TGTGCCTGGGACCCCGGACGGGGGGTCTATGGCTACACCTTC	CAWDPGRGVYGYTF
TRBV4-1	NA	TRBJ2-5	NA	TGCGCCAGCAGCCATGGGGTCGAGACCCAGTACTTC	CASSHGVETQYF
TRBV28	NA	TRBJ1-3	NA	TGTGCCAGCAGTTTTCTCTCTACGGGAAACACCATATATTTT	CASSFLSTGNTIYF
TRBV12-3/TRBV12-4	NA	TRBJ2-1	NA	TGTGCCAGCAGTTTAGCGCCTAGCGACCTATGGGATGAGCAGTTCTTC	CASSLAPSDLWDEQFF
TRBV29-1	TRBD1	TRBJ2-2	NA	TGCAGCGTCGCGTATACAGGGGGCTCCGGGGAGCTGTTTTTT	CSVAYTGGSGELFF
TRBV6-1	NA	TRBJ2-7	few	TGTGCCAGCAGTTCTGGGATCGCCTACGAGCAGTACTTC	CASSSGIAYEQYF
TRBV4-1	NA	TRBJ2-7	NA	TGCGCCAGCAGCGACCCAACCCGGACAATTATAGAGCAGTACTTC	CASSDPTRTIIEQYF
TRBV4-2	TRBD2	TRBJ2-3	NA	TGTGCCAGCAGCCAAGTTCTAGCGGGGGGGGCAGATACGCAGTATTTT	CASSQVLAGGADTQYF
TRBV2	NA	TRBJ2-1	once	TGTGCCAGCATTCCGGTGGCAGCCTCCAACAATGAGCAGTTCTTC	CASIPVAASNNEQFF
TRBV6-5	TRBD1	TRBJ1-2	NA	TGTGCCAGCACGTTGGGACAGCACTATGGCTACACCTTC	CASTLGQHYGYTF
TRBV20-1	NA	TRBJ2-7	NA	TGCAGTGCTAGAGATCCCGACAGCGCAACTTTCTACGAGCAGTACTTC	CSARDPDSATFYEQYF
TRBV7-9	TRBD1	TRBJ1-1	once	TGTGCCAGCAGCGGGACAGGGGAGATCGACACTGAAGCTTTCTTT	CASSGTGEIDTEAFF
TRBV7-2	NA	TRBJ2-7	NA	TGTGCCAGCAGCTCCCGACTGATCGCCCCCCCTTACGAGCAGTACTTC	CASSSRLIAPPYEQYF
TRBV6-1	TRBD1	TRBJ1-4	NA	TGTGCCAGCAGCATCGTAGGGGGCGCGGCTAATGAAAAACTGTTTTTT	CASSIVGGAANEKLFF
TRBV5-5	NA	TRBJ1-2	few	TGTGCCAGCAGCCCCGCCCCCGGGGGTAATGGCTACACCTTC	CASSPAPGGNGYTF
TRBV3-1	NA	TRBJ2-7	once	TGTGCCAGCAGCCAGGGTACGACAGAGACCTACGAGCAGTACTTC	CASSQGTTETYEQYF
TRBV27	TRBD2	TRBJ2-3	NA	TGTGCCAGCACAGGGACTAGCGGGAGGGCCCCGACGCAGTATTTT	CASTGTSGRAPTQYF